This entry lists 27 T cell receptor beta chains sequenced from one sample in a study of Ad26.COV2.S vaccination and SARS-CoV-2 variants. Treatment described: roughly 18 received Ad26.COV2.S at low or high dose, single or two shots; roughly five received placebo; per-sample allocation not given. Samples analyzed were those drawn on day 63 after the first vaccine or placebo injection. Assay: immunoSEQ multiplex PCR; the TCRdb copy retains only in-frame clones and omits some. This repertoire shows 400,000 to 450,000 clones, 80% to 95% found once; its top ten account for about 4.5%. Here the sequenced sample was peripheral blood, taken in a trial of Ad26.COV2.S vaccine versus placebo. The origin of the receptors is a person between 18 and 60 years old who received the Ad26.COV2.S COVID-19 vaccine or a placebo.

CDR3 sequence (DNA): TGTGCCAGTAGTACGGGACTAGCGGGATACAATGAGCAGTTCTTC. Translation gives CASSTGLAGYNEQFF. J is TRBJ2-1 and V is TRBV19; TRBD2 agrees at 13 bases. This CDR3 is 15 amino acids long. V gave up 4 bases and J gave up 4 bases; unmatched junction bases: 1. Germline-derived CDR1 and CDR2 are LNHDA and SQIVND (reference sequence).

This clone was seen only once. The rearrangement uses TRBV4-2 and TRBJ2-1; D uncertain. The ends were cut back, 0 bases at V and 1 base at J, with 13 bases in the middle. Germline CDR1 reads LGHNA; CDR2 reads YNFKEQ. CDR3 length: 17 amino acids. The CDR3 nucleotides read TGTGCCAGCAGCCAAGAGCCTCTAGGAACTTCCTACAATGAGCAGTTCTTC. This sequence encodes CASSQEPLGTSYNEQFF.

V usage is TRBV18 and J usage is TRBJ2-5, with D tentatively TRBD2 (5 bases). CDR3 length: 14 residues. Germline V gene lookup returns CDR1 KGHSH and CDR2 LQKENI. Trimming removed 0 bases from V and 5 bases from J, with 10 bases in between. This chain's CDR3 is CASSPPGATETQYF. CDR3 bases: TGTGCCAGCTCACCACCGGGAGCTACTGAGACCCAGTACTTC.

This clone showed up just once. The chain has TRBV29-1 and TRBJ2-2; the match to TRBD1 covers 7 bases. CDR1 is SQVTM and CDR2 is ANQGSEA in the germline V gene. With V trimmed by 5 bases and J by 4 bases, 10 bases remained unmatched. CDR3 length equals 15 residues. CDR3 residues: CSVSSPGQLTGELFF. The DNA of the CDR3 is TGCAGCGTTTCGAGTCCGGGACAGCTCACCGGGGAGCTGTTTTTT.

The sample holds one count of this clone. The chain is built from TRBV5-1 and TRBJ2-5, with 9 bases aligning to TRBD2. V was pared by 4 bases and J by 4 bases, with 14 bases of the junction left unmatched. CDR3 length equals 17 residues. Germline loops: CDR1 SGHRS, CDR2 YFSETQ. The CDR3 here is CASSPSLAGGPGETQYF. CDR3 DNA sequence: TGCGCCAGCAGCCCCAGCCTGGCGGGAGGGCCGGGAGAGACCCAGTACTTC.

Worth noting for this clone: Other nucleotide sequences from this sample produce the same CDR3. CDR3 amino acids: CASSLTGDSNQPQHF. As DNA, the CDR3 is TGTGCCAGCAGTTTAACAGGAGATAGCAATCAGCCCCAGCATTTT. The J gene is TRBJ1-5, the V gene TRBV27; tentatively, D is TRBD1 (5 bases). V was cut by 2 bases and J by 0 bases, with 8 bases left in between. The CDR3 runs to 15 residues. Germline V gene data show CDR1 as MNHEY and CDR2 as SMNVEV (reference sequence).

J is TRBJ2-1 and V is TRBV7-9; tentatively, D is TRBD2 (5 bases). The germline V gene encodes CDR1 SEHNR and CDR2 FQNEAQ (reference sequence). V lost 7 bases to trimming and J lost 10 bases, with 14 bases between them. The CDR3 has 12 amino acids. The CDR3 protein is CASNPPRVEQFF. CDR3 nucleotide sequence: TGTGCCAGCAACCCCCCGCGGGTGGAGCAGTTCTTC. Full variable domain (rest looked up from reference TRBV7-9 and TRBJ2-1): DTGVSQNPRHKITKRGQNVTFRCDPISEHNRLYWYRQTLGQGPEFLTYFQNEAQLEKSRLLSDRFSAERPKGSFSTLEIQRTEQGDSAMYLCASNPPRVEQFFGPGTRLTVL.

J is TRBJ1-4 and V is TRBV5-5, with D possibly TRBD1 on 5 matching bases. V gave up 4 bases and J gave up 3 bases, with 16 bases separating them. The CDR3 contains 16 residues. The germline V gene encodes CDR1 SGHKS and CDR2 YYEKEE (reference sequence). CDR3 in amino acids: CASSHWGRAANEKLFF. The CDR3 coding sequence is TGTGCCAGCAGCCATTGGGGGAGGGCGGCTAATGAAAAACTGTTTTTT.

The chain uses TRBV14 and TRBJ2-2; D might be TRBD2 (5 bases). The CDR3 extends over 17 amino acids. Germline CDR1 SGHDN, CDR2 FVKESK. Trimming shortened V by 0 bases and J by 5 bases, and 16 bases separated the two germline ends. The CDR3, as DNA: TGTGCCAGCAGCCAAGAGATCACTACCTGGAGGACCGGGGAGCTGTTTTTT. It encodes CASSQEITTWRTGELFF.

This sequence joins TRBV30 and TRBJ2-3; D may be TRBD1 or TRBD2 (5 bases each). Trimming left V 2 bases short and J 6 bases short, with 12 bases between. CDR3 size: 13 residues. Germline CDR1 and CDR2: GTSNPN and SVGIG (reference sequence). In DNA form, the CDR3 reads TGTGCCTGGAGTCCCCTCTGGGGGGATACGCAGTATTTT. Residues: CAWSPLWGDTQYF.

The rearrangement links TRBV16 to TRBJ1-5; 7 nucleotides line up with TRBD1. V was pared by 1 base and J by 2 bases, with 8 bases of the junction left unmatched. The CDR3 runs 17 residues. From germline, CDR1 is KGHSY and CDR2 FQNENV. The CDR3, as DNA: TGTGCCAGCAGCCAATTGGCGACAGGGTGGGGCAATCAGCCCCAGCATTTT. Translated: CASSQLATGWGNQPQHF.

The rearrangement joins TRBV15 to TRBJ2-1; D possibly matches TRBD1 or TRBD2 (5 bases each). V was pared by 2 bases and J by 8 bases, with 19 bases between. The CDR3 totals 16 residues. CDR1 LNHNV and CDR2 YYDKDF come from the germline V gene (reference sequence). The CDR3 nucleotides are TGTGCCACCAGCAGACCGGCAGGGAGTGAAGGGGATGAGCAGTTCTTC. It translates to CATSRPAGSEGDEQFF.

This clone has only a few counts. The chain recombines TRBV28 with TRBJ1-6; 7 nucleotides line up with TRBD1. The germline gives CDR1 MDHEN, CDR2 SYDVKM. Trimming at V came to 6 bases and at J to 7 bases, leaving 9 bases not matched to a gene. This CDR3 comprises 15 residues. CDR3 nucleotides: TGTGCCAGCAGCCCCCCAGGGGGGGGAAATTCACCCCTCCACTTT. It encodes CASSPPGGGNSPLHF.

This chain links TRBV27 with TRBJ2-7; a possible D gene is TRBD2 (5 bases). Trimming stripped 2 bases from V and 5 bases from J, with 22 bases between. Germline CDR1 and CDR2: MNHEY and SMNVEV (reference sequence). The CDR3 sequence is 17 residues long. The CDR3 coding sequence is TGTGCCAGCAGTTTACTTTTTGCGGACTCTGGCTGGGACGAGCAGTACTTC. Translation: CASSLLFADSGWDEQYF.

V gene TRBV4-1 combines with J gene TRBJ2-1, with TRBD2 identical over 12 bases. Germline-derived CDR1 and CDR2 are MGHRA and YSYEKL. V lost 0 bases and J lost 8; bases outside the gene matches: 5. The CDR3 consists of 16 residues. The CDR3 DNA follows: TGCGCCAGCAGCCAAGATAGGGCTAGCGGGAGGGATGAGCAGTTCTTC. Amino acids: CASSQDRASGRDEQFF.

This chain connects TRBV7-9 to TRBJ2-7, with D tentatively TRBD1 or TRBD2 (5 bases each). The CDR3 spans 14 residues. Germline CDR1 is SEHNR and CDR2 is FQNEAQ (reference sequence). V lost 2 bases to trimming and J lost 2 bases, with 10 bases between them. CDR3 bases: TGTGCCAGCAGCTTACCCCGGGGACCCTACGAGCAGTACTTC. Encoded protein: CASSLPRGPYEQYF.

Only one count was recorded for this clone. The J gene is TRBJ2-7, the V gene TRBV10-3; D is perhaps TRBD1 (6 bases). The CDR3 contains 16 residues. CDR1 is ENHRY, CDR2 SYGVKD, per germline. Trimming took 0 bases from V and 2 from J, leaving 14 bases between them. Written as DNA, the CDR3 is TGTGCCATCAGTGAGTCGACCAGGGGCCTACCCTACGAGCAGTACTTC. This translates into CAISESTRGLPYEQYF.

The chain is built from TRBV6-4 and TRBJ1-6, with a tentative D call TRBD1 (6 bases). This CDR3 region has 15 residues. Per the germline V gene, CDR1 is MRHNA and CDR2 is SNTAGT. V lost 3 bases and J lost 4, with 10 bases in between. CDR3 DNA sequence: TGTGCCAGCAGTGAAGGGAGGGGGTATAATTCACCCCTCCACTTT. Protein sequence: CASSEGRGYNSPLHF.

The chain recombines TRBV25-1 with TRBJ2-5, with D possibly TRBD2 on 5 matching bases. The CDR3 runs to 17 residues. Trimming cost V 1 base and J 1 base, with 16 bases left between them. The germline V gene has CDR1 MGHDK and CDR2 SYGVNS. CDR3 protein: CASSEWGKGAAQETQYF. The DNA of the CDR3 is TGTGCCAGCAGTGAATGGGGAAAGGGAGCGGCCCAAGAGACCCAGTACTTC.

On this clone: This sample also contains other DNA sequences that code for the same CDR3. This rearrangement joins TRBV28 to TRBJ2-2, with D perhaps TRBD1 (5 bases). Germline V gene sequence: CDR1 MDHEN, CDR2 SYDVKM. The CDR3 spans 14 residues. Trimming cost V 4 bases and J 2 bases, with 8 bases left between them. The CDR3 DNA reads as TGTGCCAGCAGTTCATGGGGCAACACCGGGGAGCTGTTTTTT. Protein: CASSSWGNTGELFF.

The chain has TRBV7-2 and TRBJ2-3; D unresolved. This CDR3 contains 13 residues. Germline values: CDR1 SGHTA, CDR2 FQGNSA. The V end was cut by 0 bases, the J end by 2 bases, with 3 bases between. In nucleotides, the CDR3 is TGTGCCAGCAGCTTAGCATACACAGATACGCAGTATTTT. Translating it yields CASSLAYTDTQYF.

This chain joins TRBV4-3 and TRBJ2-1; 12 positions agree with TRBD2. Germline loops: CDR1 LGHNA, CDR2 YSLEER. The CDR3 totals 16 residues. V shed 0 bases and J 10 bases; nucleotides not matched to a gene: 7. The CDR3 bases are TGCGCCAGCAGCCAAGATCGGACTAGCGGGATCGACGAGCAGTTCTTC. It yields the protein CASSQDRTSGIDEQFF.

The V and J genes are TRBV4-1 and TRBJ2-5; 9 positions match TRBD2. With V trimmed by 0 bases and J by 4 bases, 9 bases remained unmatched. This CDR3 region has 17 residues. Germline loops: CDR1 MGHRA, CDR2 YSYEKL. CDR3 protein: CASSQDGAGGRGETQYF. The CDR3 nucleotides are TGCGCCAGCAGCCAAGATGGAGCGGGAGGAAGGGGAGAGACCCAGTACTTC.

The chain employs TRBV19 and TRBJ1-3; D uncertain. V was clipped by 7 bases and J by 3 bases, with 13 bases between them. Germline V gives CDR1 LNHDA, CDR2 SQIVND (reference sequence). The CDR3 sequence is 14 residues long. For the CDR3, the DNA is TGTGCCAGTACGGGAGAGGGCTTTGGAAACACCATATATTTT. This translates into CASTGEGFGNTIYF. The full variable domain, with the rest looked up from reference TRBV19 and TRBJ1-3, is DGGITQSPKYLFRKEGQNVTLSCEQNLNHDAMYWYRQDPGQGLRLIYYSQIVNDFQKGDIAEGYSVSREKKESFPLTVTSAQKNPTAFYLCASTGEGFGNTIYFGEGSWLTVV.

The chain employs TRBV27 and TRBJ1-5; D not resolved. Trimming cost V 4 bases and J 4 bases, with 8 bases left between them. This CDR3 spans 13 amino acids. Germline V gene lookup returns CDR1 MNHEY and CDR2 SMNVEV (reference sequence). CDR3 residues: CASSSGPNQPQHF. CDR3 sequence (DNA): TGTGCCAGCAGTTCAGGACCGAATCAGCCCCAGCATTTT.

On this clone: The same CDR3 is also encoded by other DNA sequences in this sample. The chain is built from TRBV28 and TRBJ2-5; 11 nucleotides match TRBD2. This CDR3 has 14 residues. CDR1 and CDR2 (germline): MDHEN, SYDVKM. V lost 2 bases to trimming and J lost 4 bases; unmatched junction nucleotides: 0. The CDR3 nucleotides read TGTGCCAGCAGTTTAGGACTAGCGGGAGAGACCCAGTACTTC. Amino acid sequence: CASSLGLAGETQYF.

The chain uses TRBV15 and TRBJ2-3, with 10 nucleotides matching TRBD1. V was pared by 5 bases and J by 4 bases, with 3 bases of the junction left unmatched. The CDR3 is made up of 14 amino acids. Germline assignment: CDR1 LNHNV and CDR2 YYDKDF (reference sequence). The CDR3 protein is CATSPGQGSDTQYF. The CDR3 DNA is TGTGCCACCAGCCCGGGACAGGGGTCAGATACGCAGTATTTT. Complete variable domain (other parts from reference TRBV15 and TRBJ2-3): DAMVIQNPRYQVTQFGKPVTLSCSQTLNHNVMYWYQQKSSQAPKLLFHYYDKDFNNEADTPDNFQSRRPNTSFCFLDIRSPGLGDTAMYLCATSPGQGSDTQYFGPGTRLTVL.